The rows below give T cell receptor beta chains drawn from one sample of a study of a mutant IDH1 vaccine in newly diagnosed glioma. The data were produced by immunoSEQ multiplex PCR, yet TCRdb's version contains in-frame clones alone and is incomplete. The table lists tens of thousands of clones, 83% of them singletons. Sequences were derived from PBMCs, sampled from a glioma patient treated with radiotherapy, temozolomide or both. The receptors stem from a woman between 45 and 60 years old with glioma. CDR3s include the opening cysteine and the closing phenylalanine or tryptophan. D genes are given only for firm matches. Not all rows give a size; the values are once, few, many and, for expanded clones, a class.

d_gene,j_gene,v_gene,abundance,len,CDR3aa,CDR3nt
NA,TRBJ2-7,TRBV6-5,NA,15,CASSKRLGEVGEQYF,TGTGCCAGCAGCAAACGACTAGGGGAGGTCGGGGAGCAGTACTTC
TRBD2,TRBJ2-5,TRBV2,NA,15,CASSEGAGVIETQYF,TGTGCCAGCAGTGAAGGAGCGGGGGTAATCGAGACCCAGTACTTC
NA,TRBJ1-4,TRBV6-1,NA,15,CASSEYRATNEKLFF,TGTGCCAGCAGTGAATACAGGGCGACTAATGAAAAACTGTTTTTT
TRBD1,TRBJ1-1,TRBV2,NA,18,CASSDGIWRGPEDTEAFF,TGTGCCAGCAGTGACGGGATCTGGAGGGGGCCGGAGGACACTGAAGCTTTCTTT
TRBD1,TRBJ1-2,TRBV5-6,few,15,CASSFRDRGFRGYTF,TGTGCCAGCAGCTTCCGGGACAGGGGGTTTAGGGGCTACACCTTC
NA,TRBJ2-3,TRBV1,NA,14,CTRARLAGGNTQYF,TGCACCAGAGCGAGATTAGCGGGGGGGAATACGCAGTATTTT
NA,TRBJ1-2,TRBV29-1,NA,14,CSVEAGLGRDGYTF,TGCAGCGTTGAAGCAGGGTTAGGCCGGGATGGCTACACCTTC
NA,TRBJ1-2,TRBV21-1,few,12,CASRGRDSGYTF,TGTGCCAGCAGAGGGAGGGACTCTGGCTACACCTTC
NA,TRBJ2-4,TRBV5-1,NA,12,CASSLPNGIQYF,TGCGCCAGCAGCTTGCCCAACGGCATTCAGTACTTC
NA,TRBJ1-1,TRBV7-9,NA,14,CASSLEVSGTEAFF,TGTGCCAGCAGCTTAGAGGTTTCGGGAACCGAAGCTTTCTTT
NA,TRBJ1-4,TRBV28,NA,16,CASSSGAKGTNEKLFF,TGTGCCAGCAGTTCCGGGGCGAAGGGAACTAATGAAAAACTGTTTTTT
NA,TRBJ2-5,TRBV30,NA,15,CAWSASRGTQETQYF,TGTGCCTGGAGTGCTAGCCGGGGTACACAAGAGACCCAGTACTTC
NA,TRBJ2-7,TRBV5-5,NA,14,CASRSEVMSYEQYF,TGTGCCAGCAGGTCCGAGGTGATGTCCTACGAGCAGTACTTC
NA,TRBJ1-1,TRBV6-6,NA,12,CASSQGLTEAFF,TGTGCCAGCAGCCAAGGGTTAACTGAAGCTTTCTTT
NA,TRBJ1-1,TRBV6-5,few,13,CASMGRGNTEAFF,TGTGCCAGCATGGGGCGGGGGAACACTGAAGCTTTCTTT
NA,TRBJ1-5,TRBV9,NA,14,CASSVEGGNQPQHF,TGTGCCAGCAGCGTAGAGGGGGGCAATCAGCCCCAGCATTTT
NA,TRBJ2-7,TRBV7-9,NA,15,CASSPAPGQDYEQYF,TGTGCCAGCAGCCCCGCCCCGGGACAAGACTACGAGCAGTACTTC
TRBD1,TRBJ1-1,TRBV7-9,few,12,CASSRDRPEAFF,TGTGCCAGCAGCCGGGACAGGCCTGAAGCTTTCTTT
NA,TRBJ1-1,TRBV6-5,NA,15,CASSVTEYSNTEAFF,TGTGCCAGCAGCGTGACAGAATATTCCAACACTGAAGCTTTCTTT
NA,TRBJ2-3,TRBV29-1,once,15,CSAAGIGVGTDTQYF,TGCAGCGCCGCGGGGATTGGAGTAGGCACAGATACGCAGTATTTT
NA,TRBJ2-7,TRBV5-4,NA,15,CASSLVGVWSYEQYF,TGTGCCAGCAGCTTGGTAGGGGTTTGGTCCTACGAGCAGTACTTC
NA,TRBJ2-4,TRBV2,NA,13,CASNRDNKNIQYF,TGTGCCAGCAACAGGGATAACAAAAACATTCAGTACTTC
TRBD1,TRBJ2-1,TRBV4-3,NA,15,CASSLGTGSGDEQFF,TGCGCCAGCAGCCTCGGGACAGGGAGCGGGGATGAGCAGTTCTTC
NA,TRBJ1-5,TRBV7-2,few,14,CASSFKGLGQPQHF,TGTGCCAGCAGCTTTAAGGGGTTAGGGCAGCCCCAGCATTTT
NA,TRBJ1-1,TRBV5-4,NA,13,CASSPGKDAEAFF,TGTGCCAGCAGCCCAGGGAAGGATGCTGAAGCTTTCTTT